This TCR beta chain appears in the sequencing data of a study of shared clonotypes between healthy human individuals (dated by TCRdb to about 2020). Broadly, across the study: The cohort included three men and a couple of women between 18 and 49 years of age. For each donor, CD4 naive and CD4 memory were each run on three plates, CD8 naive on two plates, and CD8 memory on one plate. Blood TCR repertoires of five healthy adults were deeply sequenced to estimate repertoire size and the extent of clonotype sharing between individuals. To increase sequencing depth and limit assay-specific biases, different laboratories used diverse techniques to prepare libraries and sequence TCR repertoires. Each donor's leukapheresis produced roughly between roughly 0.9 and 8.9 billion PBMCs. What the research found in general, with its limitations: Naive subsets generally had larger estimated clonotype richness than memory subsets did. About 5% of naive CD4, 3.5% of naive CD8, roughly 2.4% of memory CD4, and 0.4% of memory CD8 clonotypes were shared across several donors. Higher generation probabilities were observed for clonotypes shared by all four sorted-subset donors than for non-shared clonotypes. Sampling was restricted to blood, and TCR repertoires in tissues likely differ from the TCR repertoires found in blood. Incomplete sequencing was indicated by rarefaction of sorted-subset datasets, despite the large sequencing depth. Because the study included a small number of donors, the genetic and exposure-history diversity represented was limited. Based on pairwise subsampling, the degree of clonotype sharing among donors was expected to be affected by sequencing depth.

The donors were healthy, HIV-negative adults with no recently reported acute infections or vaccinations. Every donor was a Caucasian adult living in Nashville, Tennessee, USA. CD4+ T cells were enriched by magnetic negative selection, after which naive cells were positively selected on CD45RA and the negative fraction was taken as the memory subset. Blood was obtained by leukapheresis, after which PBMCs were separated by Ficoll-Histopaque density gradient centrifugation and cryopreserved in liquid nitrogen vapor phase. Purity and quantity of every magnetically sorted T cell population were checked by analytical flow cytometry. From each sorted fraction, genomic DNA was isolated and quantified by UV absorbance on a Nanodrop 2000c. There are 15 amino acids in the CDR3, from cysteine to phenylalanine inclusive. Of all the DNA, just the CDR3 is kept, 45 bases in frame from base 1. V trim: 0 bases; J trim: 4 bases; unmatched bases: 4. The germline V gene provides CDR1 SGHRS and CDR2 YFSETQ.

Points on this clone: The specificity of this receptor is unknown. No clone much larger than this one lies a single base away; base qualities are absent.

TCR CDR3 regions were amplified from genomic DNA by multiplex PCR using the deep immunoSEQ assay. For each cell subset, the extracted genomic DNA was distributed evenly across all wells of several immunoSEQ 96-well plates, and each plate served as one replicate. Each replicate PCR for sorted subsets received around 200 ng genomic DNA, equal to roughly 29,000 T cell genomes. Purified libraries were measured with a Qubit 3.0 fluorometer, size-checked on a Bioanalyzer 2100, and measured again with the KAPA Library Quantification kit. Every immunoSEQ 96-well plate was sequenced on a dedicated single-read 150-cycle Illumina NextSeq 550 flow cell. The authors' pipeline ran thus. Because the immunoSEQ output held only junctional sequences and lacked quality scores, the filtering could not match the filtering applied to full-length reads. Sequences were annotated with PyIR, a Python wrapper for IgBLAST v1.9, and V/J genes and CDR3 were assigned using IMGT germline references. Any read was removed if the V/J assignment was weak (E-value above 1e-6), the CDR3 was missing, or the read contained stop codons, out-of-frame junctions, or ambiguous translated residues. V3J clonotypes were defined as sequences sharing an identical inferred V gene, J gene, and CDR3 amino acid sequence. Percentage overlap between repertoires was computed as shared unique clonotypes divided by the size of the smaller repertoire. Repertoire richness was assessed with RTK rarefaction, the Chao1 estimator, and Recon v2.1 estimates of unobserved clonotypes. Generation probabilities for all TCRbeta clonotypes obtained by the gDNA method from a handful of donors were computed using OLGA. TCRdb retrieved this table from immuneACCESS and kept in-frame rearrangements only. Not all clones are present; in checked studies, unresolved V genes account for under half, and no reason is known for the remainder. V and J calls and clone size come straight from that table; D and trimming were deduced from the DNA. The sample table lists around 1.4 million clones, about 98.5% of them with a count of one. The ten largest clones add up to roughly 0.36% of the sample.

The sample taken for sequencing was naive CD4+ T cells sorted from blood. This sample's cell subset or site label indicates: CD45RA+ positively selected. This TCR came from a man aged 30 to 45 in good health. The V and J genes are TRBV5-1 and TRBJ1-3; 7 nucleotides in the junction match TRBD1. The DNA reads TGCGCCAGCAGCTTGGGTCCAGGGGGAGGAAACACCATATATTTT. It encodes CASSLGPGGGNTIYF.